This TCR beta chain originates from a study of early T cells in non-severe SARS-CoV-2 infection. On the study more broadly: Sequenced material consisted of bulk RNA (from unsorted whole blood), and chains were unpaired. Overall study findings and caveats: Sequences matched to VDJdb favored anti-spike CD8 responses, while private and CD4 specificities were missed.

The ends lost 7 bases at V and 4 bases at J; junction bases unmatched: 6. This CDR3 comprises 12 residues. CDR1 and CDR2 from the germline V gene are SQVTM and ANQGSEA. Using its own MiXCR run on the 5' RACE reads, TCRdb lists one record per CDR3 protein. The sample contains tens of thousands of distinct CDR3 sequences, roughly a tenth of which appear only once. This clonotype was seen many times. The antigen is unknown. The receptor comes from an adult who was a healthcare worker with PCR-confirmed SARS-CoV-2 infection or an uninfected control (not recorded which). The gene calls are TRBV29-1 and TRBJ1-2; 7 bases agree with TRBD1. This material consisted of whole blood, taken at baseline. The CDR3, as DNA: TGCAGCGCCGGGGACAGCACCTATGGCTACACCTTC. Amino acid sequence: CSAGDSTYGYTF.